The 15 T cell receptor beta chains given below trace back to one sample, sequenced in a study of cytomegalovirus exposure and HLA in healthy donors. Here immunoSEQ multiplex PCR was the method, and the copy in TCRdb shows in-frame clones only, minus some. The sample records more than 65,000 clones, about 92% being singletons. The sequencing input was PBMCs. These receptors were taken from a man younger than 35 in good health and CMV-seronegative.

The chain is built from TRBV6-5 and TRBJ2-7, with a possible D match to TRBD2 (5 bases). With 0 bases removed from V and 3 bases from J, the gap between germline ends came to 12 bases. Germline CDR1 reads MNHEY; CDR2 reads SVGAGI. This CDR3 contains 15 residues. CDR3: CASSYSKYGGYEQYF. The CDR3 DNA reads TGTGCCAGCAGTTACTCGAAGTACGGAGGCTACGAGCAGTACTTC.

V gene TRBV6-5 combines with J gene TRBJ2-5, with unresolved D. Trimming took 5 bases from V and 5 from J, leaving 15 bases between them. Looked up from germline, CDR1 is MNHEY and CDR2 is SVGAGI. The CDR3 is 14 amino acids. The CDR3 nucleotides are TGTGCCAGCAGTGGGCCCGCTGAAACGGAGACCCAGTACTTC. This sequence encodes CASSGPAETETQYF.

The CDR3 is CASSPFSGSPLHF. Written as DNA, the CDR3 is TGTGCCAGCAGCCCCTTCTCGGGGTCACCCCTCCACTTT. The gene calls are TRBV5-6 and TRBJ1-6; D is undetermined. Per the germline V gene, CDR1 is SGHDT and CDR2 is YYEEEE. The CDR3 has 13 amino acids. The germline V and J ends were trimmed by 4 bases and 10 bases, with 12 bases remaining between them.

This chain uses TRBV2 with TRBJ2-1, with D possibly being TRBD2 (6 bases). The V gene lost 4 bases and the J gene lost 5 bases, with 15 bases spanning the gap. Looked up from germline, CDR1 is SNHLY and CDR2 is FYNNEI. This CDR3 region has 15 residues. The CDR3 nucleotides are TGTGCCAGCAGTGGTTCCGCAGGGAGGCACAATGAGCAGTTCTTC. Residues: CASSGSAGRHNEQFF.

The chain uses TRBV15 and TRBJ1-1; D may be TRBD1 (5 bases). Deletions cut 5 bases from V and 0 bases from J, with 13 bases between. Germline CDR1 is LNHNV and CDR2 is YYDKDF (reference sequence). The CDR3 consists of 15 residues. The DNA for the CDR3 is TGTGCCACCAGCCTCTCTCCAGGGATGAACACTGAAGCTTTCTTT. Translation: CATSLSPGMNTEAFF. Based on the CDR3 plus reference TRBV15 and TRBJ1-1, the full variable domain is DAMVIQNPRYQVTQFGKPVTLSCSQTLNHNVMYWYQQKSSQAPKLLFHYYDKDFNNEADTPDNFQSRRPNTSFCFLDIRSPGLGDTAMYLCATSLSPGMNTEAFFGQGTRLTVV.

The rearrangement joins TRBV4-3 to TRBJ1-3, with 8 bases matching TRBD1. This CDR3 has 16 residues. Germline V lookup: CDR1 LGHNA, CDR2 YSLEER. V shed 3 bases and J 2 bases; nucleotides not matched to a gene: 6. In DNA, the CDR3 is TGCGCCAGCAGCCAGTTCGGACAGGGACCTGGAAACACCATATATTTT. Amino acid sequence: CASSQFGQGPGNTIYF.

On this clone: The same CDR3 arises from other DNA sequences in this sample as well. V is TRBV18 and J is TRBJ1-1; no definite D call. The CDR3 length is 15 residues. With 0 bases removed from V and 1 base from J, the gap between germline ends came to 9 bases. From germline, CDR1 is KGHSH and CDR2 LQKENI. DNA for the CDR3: TGTGCCAGCTCACCACCCGGTCTAGCGAACACTGAAGCTTTCTTT. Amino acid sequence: CASSPPGLANTEAFF.

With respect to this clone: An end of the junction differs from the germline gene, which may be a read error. The DNA for the CDR3 is TGTGCCAGCAGGTACGAGGGTTACTACGGCTACACCTTC. Translation: CASRYEGYYGYTF. The chain carries TRBV2 and TRBJ1-2; D remains unclear. This CDR3 has 13 residues. Germline CDR1 is SNHLY and CDR2 is FYNNEI.

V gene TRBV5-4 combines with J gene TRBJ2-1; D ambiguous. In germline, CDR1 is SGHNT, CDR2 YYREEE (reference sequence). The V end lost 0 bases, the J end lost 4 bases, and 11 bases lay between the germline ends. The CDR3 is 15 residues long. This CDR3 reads CASSLGSPDYNEQFF. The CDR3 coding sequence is TGTGCCAGCAGCTTGGGGAGCCCCGATTACAATGAGCAGTTCTTC.

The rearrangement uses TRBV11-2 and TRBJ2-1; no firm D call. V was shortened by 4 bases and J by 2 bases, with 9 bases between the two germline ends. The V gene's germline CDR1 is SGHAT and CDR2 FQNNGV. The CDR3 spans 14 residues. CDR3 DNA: TGTGCCAGCAGCTCCCGGGTGGCCTACAATGAGCAGTTCTTC. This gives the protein CASSSRVAYNEQFF.

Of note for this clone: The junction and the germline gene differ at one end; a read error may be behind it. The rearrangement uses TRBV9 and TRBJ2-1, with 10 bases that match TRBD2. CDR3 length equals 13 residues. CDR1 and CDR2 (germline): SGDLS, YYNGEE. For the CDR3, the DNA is TGTGCCAGCAGCGTAGCCCTAGCGGGAGCGGTACTCTTC. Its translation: CASSVALAGAVLF.

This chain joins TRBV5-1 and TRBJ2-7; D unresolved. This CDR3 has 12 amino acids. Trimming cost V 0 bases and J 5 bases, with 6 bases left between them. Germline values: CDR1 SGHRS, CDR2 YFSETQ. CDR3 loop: CASSLGSNEQYF. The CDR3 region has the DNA TGCGCCAGCAGCTTGGGATCTAACGAGCAGTACTTC.

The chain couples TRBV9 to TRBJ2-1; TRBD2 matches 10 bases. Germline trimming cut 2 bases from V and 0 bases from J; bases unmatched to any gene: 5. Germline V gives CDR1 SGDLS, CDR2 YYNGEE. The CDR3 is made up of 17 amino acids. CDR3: CASSVASGGSSYNEQFF. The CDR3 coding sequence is TGTGCCAGCAGCGTGGCTAGCGGGGGTAGCTCCTACAATGAGCAGTTCTTC.

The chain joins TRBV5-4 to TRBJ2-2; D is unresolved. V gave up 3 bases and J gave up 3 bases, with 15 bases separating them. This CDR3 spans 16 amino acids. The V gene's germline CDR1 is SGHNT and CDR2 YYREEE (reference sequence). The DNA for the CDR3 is TGTGCCAGCAGCTCCTTGGGCCGCTCTGACACCGGGGAGCTGTTTTTT. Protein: CASSSLGRSDTGELFF.

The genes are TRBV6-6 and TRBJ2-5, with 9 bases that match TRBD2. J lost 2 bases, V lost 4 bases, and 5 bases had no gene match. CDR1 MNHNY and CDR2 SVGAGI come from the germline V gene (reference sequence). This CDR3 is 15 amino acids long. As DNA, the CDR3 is TGTGCCAGCAGTTTTGGCGGGAGGGGACAAGAGACCCAGTACTTC. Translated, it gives CASSFGGRGQETQYF.